One and the same sample provided the 21 T cell receptor beta chains below, sequenced in a study of Ad26.COV2.S vaccination and SARS-CoV-2 variants. Clones were read by immunoSEQ multiplex PCR, and TCRdb kept only the in-frame ones, dropping some. The sample yields approximately 500,000 clones, 70% to 90% seen once. Regarding treatment: some 20 received Ad26.COV2.S at low or high dose, single or two shots; about 5 received placebo; per-sample allocation not given. Sampling occurred on day 63 after the first vaccine or placebo injection. The sequences come from peripheral blood, collected in a trial of Ad26.COV2.S vaccine versus placebo. The origin of the receptors is a person between 18 and 59 years old who received the Ad26.COV2.S COVID-19 vaccine or a placebo.

The chain links TRBV9 to TRBJ2-7; TRBD2 matches at 8 bases. Looked up from germline, CDR1 is SGDLS and CDR2 is YYNGEE. Trimming removed 0 bases from V and 2 bases from J; junction bases left unmatched: 4. The length of the CDR3 is 15 residues. CDR3 in amino acids: CASSVGPGGAYEQYF. In DNA, the CDR3 is TGTGCCAGCAGCGTAGGCCCGGGAGGGGCCTACGAGCAGTACTTC.

The chain carries TRBV19 and TRBJ2-7, with TRBD2 identical over 7 bases. Germline lookup yields CDR1 LNHDA and CDR2 SQIVND (reference sequence). The CDR3 extends over 14 amino acids. V lost 1 base to trimming and J lost 5 bases; unmatched junction nucleotides: 5. DNA for the CDR3: TGTGCCAGTAGTATAGCGGGAGGTCGTCACGAGCAGTACTTC. Its translation: CASSIAGGRHEQYF.

In regard to this clone: At the DNA level, this CDR3 is encoded by other sequences in the same sample as well. The V call is TRBV5-4, the J call TRBJ1-1; D is possibly TRBD1 (5 bases). V shed 0 bases and J shed 0 bases, with 6 bases lying between them. The CDR3 covers 14 residues. Germline V CDR1 and CDR2: SGHNT, YYREEE (reference sequence). The CDR3 DNA sequence: TGTGCCAGCAGCTTGGGGGGGTTGAACACTGAAGCTTTCTTT. It specifies CASSLGGLNTEAFF.

This chain uses TRBV27 with TRBJ2-7, with TRBD2 matching 7 bases. V lost 7 bases, J lost 2 bases, and 5 bases stayed unmatched. Per the germline V gene, CDR1 is MNHEY and CDR2 is SMNVEV (reference sequence). The CDR3 spans 13 residues. The CDR3 is CASMGGSAYEQYF. As DNA, the CDR3 is TGTGCCAGCATGGGAGGGAGCGCCTACGAGCAGTACTTC.

This chain connects TRBV6-5 to TRBJ1-6, with D perhaps TRBD1 (6 bases). Per the germline V gene, CDR1 is MNHEY and CDR2 is SVGAGI. V was shortened by 7 bases and J by 9 bases, with 19 bases between the two germline ends. The CDR3 is 15 residues long. Here the CDR3 reads CASTYSTGRGSPLHF. CDR3 nucleotides: TGTGCCAGCACCTACTCTACAGGGCGGGGTTCACCCCTCCACTTT.

This chain connects TRBV21-1 to TRBJ2-6; the table's D call, TRBD2, has no DNA check behind it. TRBV21-1 has pseudogene status. The CDR3 extends over 18 amino acids. CDR3 nucleotides: TGTGCCAGCAGCAAACGGAGGGGCCATACGACTGGGGCCAACGTCCTGACTTTC. It encodes CASSKRRGHTTGANVLTF.

The chain combines TRBV4-1 with TRBJ2-7; maybe TRBD2 (5 bases). The CDR3 is made up of 13 amino acids. V lost 0 bases, J lost 9 bases, and 12 bases lay in between. Germline loops: CDR1 MGHRA, CDR2 YSYEKL. The CDR3 is CASSQDGPGRQYF. The CDR3 nucleotides are TGCGCCAGCAGCCAAGATGGACCGGGGAGGCAGTACTTC.

The chain joins TRBV9 to TRBJ2-7; TRBD1 matches at 7 bases. Germline CDR1 is SGDLS and CDR2 is YYNGEE. The CDR3 has 14 residues. The V and J ends lost 4 bases and 4 bases, in that order; junction bases with no gene match: 8. The CDR3 DNA reads TGTGCCAGCAGCCCGCAACAGGGGATTTACGAGCAGTACTTC. This encodes CASSPQQGIYEQYF.

This sequence joins TRBV7-3 and TRBJ1-1; 10 nucleotides align to TRBD1. This CDR3 is 13 amino acids long. V gave up 6 bases and J gave up 5 bases; unmatched junction bases: 3. The germline V gene has CDR1 SGHTA and CDR2 FQGTGA. The CDR3 DNA reads TGTGCCAGCAGAAGGACAGGGGGGACTGAAGCTTTCTTT. It codes for CASRRTGGTEAFF.

The J gene is TRBJ2-5, the V gene TRBV11-2; 13 bases match TRBD2. This CDR3 has 16 residues. Germline V CDR1 and CDR2: SGHAT, FQNNGV. J lost 5 bases, V lost 5 bases, and 8 bases had no gene match. The chain's CDR3 is CASSHWTSGSLETQYF. The CDR3 bases are TGTGCCAGCAGCCATTGGACTAGCGGGAGTCTGGAGACCCAGTACTTC.

This clone was seen more than once but under ten times. The chain has TRBV2 and TRBJ1-4; tentatively, D is TRBD1 (6 bases). Germline CDR1 is SNHLY and CDR2 is FYNNEI. Between the trimmed V and J ends, which lost 7 bases and 8 bases, there was a span of 14 bases. The CDR3 runs 13 residues. This CDR3 is CASKINREEKLFF. The CDR3 region has the DNA TGTGCCAGCAAAATCAACAGGGAGGAAAAACTGTTTTTT.

The chain uses TRBV21-1 and TRBJ2-7. TRBV21-1 is described as a pseudogene. The CDR3 is 13 residues long. In DNA form, the CDR3 reads TGTGCCAGCAGCAAAGTTCGATCCTACGAGCAGTACTTC. Protein: CASSKVRSYEQYF.

The CDR3 DNA follows: TGTGCCAGCAGTGGACTGACAGGGATAGATCAGCCCCAGCATTTT. It is translated as CASSGLTGIDQPQHF. This chain connects TRBV2 to TRBJ1-5; 7 nucleotides line up with TRBD1. Per germline, CDR1 SNHLY and CDR2 FYNNEI. The CDR3 has 15 residues. J lost 5 bases, V lost 4 bases, and 8 bases had no gene match. The full variable domain, in which reference TRBV2 and TRBJ1-5 provide the parts outside the CDR3, is EPEVTQTPSHQVTQMGQEVILRCVPISNHLYFYWYRQILGQKVEFLVSFYNNEISEKSEIFDDQFSVERPDGSNFTLKIRSTKLEDSAMYFCASSGLTGIDQPQHFGDGTRLSIL.

V usage is TRBV29-1 and J usage is TRBJ2-7, with TRBD1 identical over 10 bases. The CDR3 is made up of 13 amino acids. CDR1 is SQVTM and CDR2 is ANQGSEA in the germline V gene. Unmatched junction bases numbered 8, after V lost 7 bases and J lost 5 bases. CDR3 sequence: CSASRDRGHEQYF. The CDR3 region has the DNA TGCAGCGCTTCCCGGGACAGGGGCCACGAGCAGTACTTC.

This chain connects TRBV9 to TRBJ2-1, with D perhaps given as TRBD1 or TRBD2 (5 bases each). CDR3 length: 16 amino acids. V was pared by 3 bases and J by 7 bases, with 20 bases between. The germline gives CDR1 SGDLS, CDR2 YYNGEE. For the CDR3, the DNA is TGTGCCAGCAGCGCGACCGGGACGGACAATAAGAATGAGCAGTTCTTC. It codes for CASSATGTDNKNEQFF.

The V and J genes are TRBV19 and TRBJ2-4; 9 bases are shared with TRBD1. J was trimmed by 6 bases and V by 3 bases; bases with no gene match: 3. CDR1 and CDR2 from the germline V gene are LNHDA and SQIVND (reference sequence). The CDR3 extends over 14 amino acids. This chain's CDR3 is CASSIWGQGNIQYF. The CDR3 DNA is TGTGCCAGTAGTATTTGGGGACAGGGAAACATTCAGTACTTC. Full variable domain (rest looked up from reference TRBV19 and TRBJ2-4): DGGITQSPKYLFRKEGQNVTLSCEQNLNHDAMYWYRQDPGQGLRLIYYSQIVNDFQKGDIAEGYSVSREKKESFPLTVTSAQKNPTAFYLCASSIWGQGNIQYFGAGTRLSVL.

This clone occurred a few times. V usage is TRBV12-3 or TRBV12-4 and J usage is TRBJ1-5; a weak D match, TRBD1 (5 bases). This CDR3 is 13 amino acids long. The V end was cut by 8 bases, the J end by 5 bases, with 13 bases between. The CDR3 sequence is CASRGIRDQPQHF. The CDR3 DNA reads TGTGCCAGCCGCGGAATCAGGGATCAGCCCCAGCATTTT.

This clone was seen once. V gene TRBV9 combines with J gene TRBJ2-5; the match to TRBD2 covers 8 bases. Trimming cost V 4 bases and J 6 bases; bases outside gene matches: 14. The CDR3 extends over 16 amino acids. The germline V gene encodes CDR1 SGDLS and CDR2 YYNGEE. The CDR3 DNA sequence: TGTGCCAGCAGCCCCGGTGGTAGCGGGATTTCGAAGACCCAGTACTTC. It translates to CASSPGGSGISKTQYF.

DNA of the CDR3: TGTGCCATCAGTGAGTCGATAGGGGTGGGGACCTACGAGCAGTACTTC. Encoded protein: CAISESIGVGTYEQYF. The chain has TRBV10-3 and TRBJ2-7; weak D call: TRBD1 (5 bases). The ends were cut back, 0 bases at V and 2 bases at J, with 14 bases in the middle. CDR3 length: 16 amino acids. CDR1 and CDR2 (germline): ENHRY, SYGVKD.

V usage is TRBV15 and J usage is TRBJ2-2, with 10 bases matching TRBD1. V dropped 8 bases and J dropped 4; count of bases not matched to a gene: 7. The CDR3 contains 15 residues. Germline values: CDR1 LNHNV, CDR2 YYDKDF (reference sequence). CDR3 loop: CATRQGALGTGELFF. CDR3 bases: TGTGCCACCCGACAGGGGGCTCTTGGCACCGGGGAGCTGTTTTTT.

This clone appeared a single time. The rearrangement links TRBV10-3 to TRBJ1-1; D is perhaps TRBD1 (6 bases). The CDR3 is 12 amino acids. Trimming shortened V by 7 bases and J by 6 bases, and 12 bases separated the two germline ends. Germline CDR1 ENHRY, CDR2 SYGVKD. The CDR3 is CAITRGGPEAFF. For the CDR3, the DNA is TGTGCCATCACCAGAGGGGGACCTGAAGCTTTCTTT.